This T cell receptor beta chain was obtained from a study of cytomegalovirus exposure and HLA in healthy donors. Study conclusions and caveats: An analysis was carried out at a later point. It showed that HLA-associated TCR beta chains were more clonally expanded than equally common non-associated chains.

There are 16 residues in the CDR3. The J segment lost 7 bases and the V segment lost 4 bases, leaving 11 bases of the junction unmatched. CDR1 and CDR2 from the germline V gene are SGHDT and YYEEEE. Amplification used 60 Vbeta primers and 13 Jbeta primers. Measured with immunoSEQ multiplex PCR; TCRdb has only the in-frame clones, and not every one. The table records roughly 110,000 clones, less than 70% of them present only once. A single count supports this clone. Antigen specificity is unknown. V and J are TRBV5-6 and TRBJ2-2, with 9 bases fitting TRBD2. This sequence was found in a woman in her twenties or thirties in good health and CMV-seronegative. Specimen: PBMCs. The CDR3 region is CASSLSGTSIIGELFF. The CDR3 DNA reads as TGTGCCAGCAGCCTATCCGGGACTAGCATTATCGGGGAGCTGTTTTTT.